Listed below are T cell receptor beta chains from one sample, sequenced in a study of T cell changes during pregnancy in multiple sclerosis. The table came from immunoSEQ multiplex PCR; TCRdb's copy has only in-frame clones and leaves some out. The sample includes around 80,000 clones, about 90% seen only once; the top ten take around 2.6%. The sequenced sample was peripheral blood, obtained before pregnancy. These TCRs come from a female donor with multiple sclerosis, enrolled in a pregnancy study. The CDR3 runs from the conserved cysteine through the conserved F or W. D genes are given only for firm matches. Expanded clones are given a class, and other clones once, few, many or no size at all.

J,D,size,V,CDR3,DNA
TRBJ2-7,TRBD1,.,TRBV19,CASRLTGFGHYEQYF,TGTGCCAGTAGGCTGACAGGGTTTGGGCACTACGAGCAGTACTTC
TRBJ1-2,.,once,TRBV28,CASLTDNNYGYTF,TGTGCCAGCCTTACGGACAATAACTATGGCTACACCTTC
TRBJ1-2,.,.,TRBV5-6,CASSLGGPGANYGYTF,TGTGCCAGCAGCTTGGGTGGGCCAGGGGCTAACTATGGCTACACCTTC
TRBJ2-3,.,.,TRBV5-4,CASGSGSGRPSTDTQYF,TGTGCCAGCGGGTCTGGTAGCGGACGCCCTAGCACAGATACGCAGTATTTT
TRBJ1-5,.,few,TRBV28,CASRREDQPQHF,TGTGCCAGCAGACGGGAGGACCAGCCCCAGCATTTT
TRBJ2-7,.,.,TRBV7-2,CASSFQGRREQYF,TGTGCCAGCAGCTTCCAGGGAAGAAGAGAGCAGTACTTC
TRBJ2-2,.,few,TRBV9,CASSVTLDDTGELFF,TGTGCCAGCAGCGTTACACTAGATGACACCGGGGAGCTGTTTTTT
TRBJ2-1,TRBD2,.,TRBV5-6,CASSPLISGRGKFF,TGTGCCAGCAGTCCCCTCATAAGCGGGAGGGGGAAGTTCTTC
TRBJ2-6,.,once,TRBV27,CASTLLGGTGANVLTF,TGTGCCAGCACCCTCCTGGGGGGTACTGGGGCCAACGTCCTGACTTTC
TRBJ2-2,.,once,TRBV15,CATSSLPGVNTGELFF,TGTGCCACCAGCAGTTTACCGGGGGTAAACACCGGGGAGCTGTTTTTT
TRBJ2-7,.,.,TRBV11-2,CASGANSYEQYF,TGTGCCAGCGGGGCTAACTCCTACGAGCAGTACTTC
TRBJ1-4,TRBD1,.,TRBV28,CASSLPVTGNEKLFF,TGTGCCAGCAGTTTACCCGTGACAGGGAATGAAAAACTGTTTTTT
TRBJ2-4,TRBD1,.,TRBV25-1,CASSPGGAKNIQYF,TGTGCCAGCAGTCCAGGGGGAGCCAAAAACATTCAGTACTTC
TRBJ2-5,TRBD2,once,TRBV7-6,CASSLTGGETQYF,TGTGCCAGCAGTCTGACGGGAGGGGAGACCCAGTACTTC
TRBJ2-7,TRBD1,once,TRBV4-2,CASSQGGQSYEQYF,TGTGCCAGCAGCCAAGGGGGACAGTCCTACGAGCAGTACTTC
TRBJ1-1,.,.,TRBV29-1,CSVVDSKAFF,TGCAGCGTTGTGGACTCTAAAGCTTTCTTT
TRBJ2-1,TRBD1,.,TRBV27,CASSLWDRGQTNEQFF,TGTGCCAGCAGTTTATGGGACAGGGGGCAAACCAATGAGCAGTTCTTC
TRBJ2-2,TRBD1,.,TRBV7-8,CASSRNAKGQGISGELFF,TGTGCCAGCAGCCGAAATGCAAAGGGACAGGGGATAAGCGGGGAGCTGTTTTTT
TRBJ2-1,.,.,TRBV5-1,CASRGGQGSREQFF,TGCGCCAGTCGGGGGGGACAGGGTTCGAGAGAGCAGTTCTTC
TRBJ1-4,.,.,TRBV10-3,CAISAQHNEKLFF,TGTGCCATCTCGGCACAGCATAATGAAAAACTGTTTTTT
TRBJ1-1,.,.,TRBV14,CASTAAGFMNTEAFF,TGTGCCAGCACCGCGGCGGGGTTTATGAACACTGAAGCTTTCTTT
TRBJ2-7,TRBD2,.,TRBV6-5,CASGLSGRAYEQYF,TGTGCCAGCGGACTGAGCGGGAGGGCCTACGAGCAGTACTTC
TRBJ2-3,TRBD2,once,TRBV5-1,CASSLDPSGSTDTQYF,TGCGCCAGCAGCTTGGATCCTAGCGGGAGCACAGATACGCAGTATTTT
TRBJ1-2,TRBD1,.,TRBV15,CATSRLGGQGGYGYTF,TGTGCCACCAGCAGACTGGGGGGACAGGGAGGGTATGGCTACACCTTC
TRBJ2-3,TRBD2,.,TRBV5-6,CASSLLLAGVGTSTDTQYF,TGTGCCAGCAGCTTGTTACTAGCGGGAGTCGGGACTAGCACAGATACGCAGTATTTT
TRBJ2-2,.,.,TRBV14,CASSQDNRGGELFF,TGTGCCAGCAGCCAAGATAATCGAGGGGGGGAGCTGTTTTTT
TRBJ2-7,.,.,TRBV13,CASSFSSDSYEQYF,TGTGCCAGCAGCTTTAGTAGCGACTCCTACGAGCAGTACTTC
TRBJ2-2,TRBD1,.,TRBV11-2,CASSQPGQANTGELFF,TGTGCCAGCAGCCAACCGGGACAGGCGAACACCGGGGAGCTGTTTTTT
TRBJ2-5,.,.,TRBV6-5,CASSYSPGLGKETQYF,TGTGCCAGCAGTTACTCACCGGGACTGGGGAAAGAGACCCAGTACTTC
TRBJ2-7,.,.,TRBV11-2,CASSLDIGDYEQYF,TGTGCCAGCAGCTTAGATATCGGGGACTACGAGCAGTACTTC
TRBJ2-7,.,once,TRBV10-3,CAISLQGLGYEQYF,TGTGCCATCAGTCTTCAGGGTTTGGGCTACGAGCAGTACTTC
TRBJ2-1,TRBD1,once,TRBV30,CAWSVQGGSINNEQFF,TGTGCCTGGAGTGTACAGGGGGGATCTATCAACAATGAGCAGTTCTTC
TRBJ2-2,TRBD1,.,TRBV5-1,CASSSRGTGGYTGELFF,TGCGCCAGCAGCTCCAGAGGGACAGGGGGTTACACCGGGGAGCTGTTTTTT
TRBJ2-5,TRBD1,.,TRBV5-6,CASRRTGLSETQYF,TGTGCCAGCAGACGGACAGGGCTTAGCGAGACCCAGTACTTC
TRBJ2-1,.,.,TRBV19,CASKRGTYNEQFF,TGTGCCAGTAAGAGGGGGACCTACAATGAGCAGTTCTTC
TRBJ2-7,.,.,TRBV27,CASSLRGPVRYEQYF,TGTGCCAGCAGTTTAAGGGGCCCTGTACGATACGAGCAGTACTTC
TRBJ1-2,.,.,TRBV19,CASNAGLGYTF,TGTGCCAGCAACGCGGGGCTTGGCTACACCTTC
TRBJ2-7,.,.,TRBV10-1,CASSEFSPRPAYEQYF,TGCGCCAGCAGTGAGTTTTCTCCCCGCCCGGCCTACGAGCAGTACTTC
TRBJ1-1,TRBD1,few,TRBV5-1,CASTPTGGGGEAFF,TGCGCCAGCACTCCAACAGGGGGTGGTGGTGAAGCTTTCTTT
TRBJ2-1,TRBD2,once,TRBV5-1,CASSLGFRLAGGPKFF,TGCGCCAGCAGCTTGGGTTTTAGGCTAGCGGGAGGGCCGAAGTTCTTC
TRBJ1-1,.,.,TRBV6-1,CASSEYVGGMNTEAFF,TGTGCCAGCAGTGAATATGTCGGAGGGATGAACACTGAAGCTTTCTTT
TRBJ1-2,TRBD1,.,TRBV7-6,CASSSQTGTGYTF,TGTGCCAGCAGCTCACAGACAGGGACTGGCTACACCTTC
TRBJ2-3,TRBD2,.,TRBV2,CASSVPLAEAGDLTDTQYF,TGTGCCAGCAGTGTTCCGCTTGCGGAAGCGGGGGACCTAACAGATACGCAGTATTTT
TRBJ2-7,TRBD1,.,TRBV14,CASSQPGTGGWDEQYF,TGTGCCAGCAGCCAACCCGGGACAGGGGGCTGGGACGAGCAGTACTTC
TRBJ2-1,TRBD2,.,TRBV5-6,CASSLRTSGFNEQFF,TGTGCCAGCAGCTTGAGGACTAGCGGTTTCAATGAGCAGTTCTTC
TRBJ2-1,.,.,TRBV27,CASSFGMGGRGGEQFF,TGTGCCAGCAGTTTCGGGATGGGAGGTAGGGGTGGTGAGCAGTTCTTC
TRBJ1-4,.,.,TRBV9,CASSVSGTNEKLFF,TGTGCCAGCAGCGTTTCAGGAACTAATGAAAAACTGTTTTTT
TRBJ1-5,.,.,TRBV29-1,CSVRDNNQPQHF,TGCAGCGTTAGGGACAACAATCAGCCCCAACATTTT
TRBJ2-1,TRBD2,.,TRBV7-7,CARGGGTGRGLAGGNNEQFF,TGTGCTAGAGGGGGTGGGACAGGGAGGGGACTAGCGGGAGGTAACAATGAGCAGTTCTTC
TRBJ1-5,.,.,TRBV7-6,CASSLAAGSNQPQHF,TGTGCCAGCAGCTTAGCGGCAGGGAGCAATCAGCCCCAGCATTTT
TRBJ2-7,TRBD2,.,TRBV5-4,CASSLGLAGTDEQYF,TGTGCCAGCAGCCTGGGACTAGCGGGAACCGACGAGCAGTACTTC
TRBJ1-3,.,.,TRBV18,CASSPNKGSGNTIYF,TGTGCCAGCTCACCTAATAAGGGGTCTGGAAACACCATATATTTT
TRBJ2-1,.,.,TRBV9,CASSRRDYSDNEQFF,TGTGCCAGCAGCAGGCGGGATTACTCCGACAATGAGCAGTTCTTC
TRBJ1-2,TRBD1,.,TRBV5-3,CARSLATGGDLSQMYTF,TGTGCCAGAAGCTTGGCAACAGGGGGGGATCTGTCCCAGATGTACACCTTC
TRBJ2-2,TRBD2,.,TRBV2,CASSVALAGSGELFF,TGTGCCAGCAGTGTGGCACTAGCGGGTTCCGGGGAGCTGTTTTTT
TRBJ2-7,.,once,TRBV11-2,CASRIGGEQYF,TGTGCCAGCAGGATAGGGGGTGAGCAGTACTTC
TRBJ2-3,.,once,TRBV28,CASSTPTVISTDTQYF,TGTGCCAGTAGCACACCCACCGTAATCAGCACAGATACGCAGTATTTT